One sample yielded the 2 T cell receptor beta chains listed below, sequenced in a study of shared clonotypes between healthy human individuals. The protocol was immunoSEQ multiplex PCR, while the TCRdb copy is restricted to in-frame clones and leaves out a portion. The sample has hundreds of thousands of clones, roughly 77% seen once; the top ten hold about 12%. The sample consisted of PBMCs. The receptor set was obtained from a woman between 40 and 55 years old in good health. Some clones in this sample may be carry-over from other donors' samples.

This chain links TRBV7-9 with TRBJ2-1; TRBD2 might be the D (5 bases). Between the trimmed V and J ends, which lost 4 bases and 1 base, there was a span of 11 bases. Germline lookup yields CDR1 SEHNR and CDR2 FQNEAQ (reference sequence). The length of the CDR3 is 15 residues. The CDR3 sequence: CASSSLLVSYNEQFF. The CDR3 DNA sequence: TGTGCCAGCAGCTCATTACTAGTTTCCTACAATGAGCAGTTCTTC.

This clone was seen more than once but under ten times. The chain combines TRBV7-2 with TRBJ2-1; D perhaps matches TRBD1 (6 bases). Germline CDR1 reads SGHTA; CDR2 reads FQGNSA. Between the trimmed V and J ends, which lost 0 bases and 9 bases, there was a span of 12 bases. The length of the CDR3 is 14 residues. The CDR3 DNA reads as TGTGCCAGCAGCTTAGCTGGGGGCGGTTTTGAGCAGTTCTTC. Protein product: CASSLAGGGFEQFF.